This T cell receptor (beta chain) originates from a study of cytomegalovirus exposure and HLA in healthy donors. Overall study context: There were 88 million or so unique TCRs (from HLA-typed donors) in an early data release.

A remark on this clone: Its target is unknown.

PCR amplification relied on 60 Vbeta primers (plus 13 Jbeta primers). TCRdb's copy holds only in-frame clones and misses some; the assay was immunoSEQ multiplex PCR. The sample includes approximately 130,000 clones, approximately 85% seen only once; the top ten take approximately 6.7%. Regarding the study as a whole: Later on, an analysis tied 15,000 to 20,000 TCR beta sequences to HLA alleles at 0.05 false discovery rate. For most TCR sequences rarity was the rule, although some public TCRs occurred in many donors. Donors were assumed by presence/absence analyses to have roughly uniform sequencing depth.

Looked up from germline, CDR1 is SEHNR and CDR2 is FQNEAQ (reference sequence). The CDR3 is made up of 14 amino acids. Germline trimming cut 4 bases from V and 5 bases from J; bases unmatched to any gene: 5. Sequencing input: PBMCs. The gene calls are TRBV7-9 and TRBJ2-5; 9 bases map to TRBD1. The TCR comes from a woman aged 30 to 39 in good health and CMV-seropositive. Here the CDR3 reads CASSSPDRGETQYF. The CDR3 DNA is TGTGCCAGCAGCTCACCTGACAGGGGGGAGACCCAGTACTTC.